Listed below are T cell receptor beta chains from one sample, sequenced in a study of OX40 agonist ivuxolimab in advanced cancers. Clones were sequenced by immunoSEQ multiplex PCR, and TCRdb holds only the in-frame ones, with some missing. Of around 50,000 clones in the sample, over 80% were seen once. This material consisted of CD4+ or CD8+ T cells sorted from blood, taken in a trial of the OX40 agonist ivuxolimab. The receptors here all came from an adult with an advanced solid tumor such as melanoma, head and neck, liver or kidney cancer. The CDR3 runs from the conserved cysteine through the conserved F or W. The D gene is left open where the match is weak. Some rows mark clone size as missing; the rest say once, few, many or name a class of expanded clone.

size	V	D	J	CDR3	DNA
few	TRBV7-8	-	TRBJ2-1	CASSLGAHEQFF	TGTGCCAGCAGCTTAGGGGCACATGAGCAGTTCTTC
few	TRBV4-1	TRBD1	TRBJ2-1	CASSPQGGDEQFF	TGCGCCAGCAGCCCACAGGGGGGCGATGAGCAGTTCTTC
-	TRBV5-1	-	TRBJ1-2	CASSLLGRGGAGYGYTF	TGCGCCAGCAGCTTGCTGGGCCGCGGGGGCGCAGGGTATGGCTACACCTTC
-	TRBV6-6	TRBD1	TRBJ2-7	CASSYAPGTGGREQYF	TGTGCCAGCAGTTACGCACCGGGGACAGGGGGTCGGGAGCAGTACTTC
-	TRBV7-9	-	TRBJ1-3	CASFLTNSGNTIYF	TGTGCCAGCTTCCTAACTAACTCTGGAAACACCATATATTTT
-	TRBV18	-	TRBJ2-7	CASSPQGNEQYF	TGTGCCAGCTCACCACAGGGGAACGAGCAGTACTTC
-	TRBV7-2	TRBD2	TRBJ2-2	CASSLVLAGAGELFF	TGTGCCAGCAGCTTAGTTCTAGCGGGGGCCGGGGAGCTGTTTTTT
-	TRBV19	-	TRBJ2-2	CGLQATNTGELFF	TGTGGGTTACAGGCGACGAACACCGGGGAGCTGTTTTTT
-	TRBV5-4	TRBD2	TRBJ2-3	CASSSPGLASTDTQYF	TGTGCCAGCAGCTCTCCGGGACTAGCTAGCACAGATACGCAGTATTTT
-	TRBV2	-	TRBJ1-4	CASSESHRKLFF	TGTGCCAGCAGTGAATCCCACAGAAAACTGTTTTTT
-	TRBV6-5	-	TRBJ1-3	CASMRGSGNTIYF	TGTGCCAGCATGCGGGGATCTGGAAACACCATATATTTT
-	TRBV7-9	-	TRBJ2-1	CASSAYNEQFF	TGTGCCAGCAGCGCCTACAATGAGCAGTTCTTC
-	TRBV12-5	-	TRBJ2-3	CASGLQPNQDTQYF	TGTGCTAGTGGTTTGCAGCCGAACCAAGATACGCAGTATTTT
-	TRBV10-3	-	TRBJ2-5	CAISDHGLRETQYF	TGTGCCATCAGTGACCATGGATTGCGGGAGACCCAGTACTTC
-	TRBV5-4	TRBD1	TRBJ1-1	CASSDRDREGSEAFF	TGTGCCAGCAGCGATCGGGACAGGGAGGGATCTGAAGCTTTCTTT
-	TRBV28	-	TRBJ2-3	CASRLGGPDTQYF	TGTGCCAGCAGACTGGGAGGCCCAGATACGCAGTATTTT
-	TRBV7-9	-	TRBJ2-5	CASSLDTQETQYF	TGTGCCAGCAGCTTAGACACACAAGAGACCCAGTACTTC
-	TRBV27	TRBD2	TRBJ2-7	CASSLSWGGSYEQYF	TGTGCCAGCAGTTTATCGTGGGGGGGGTCCTACGAGCAGTACTTC
-	TRBV6-6	TRBD1	TRBJ1-2	CASSKDRVGYTF	TGTGCCAGCAGTAAGGACAGGGTTGGCTACACCTTC
-	TRBV30	-	TRBJ2-5	CAWSVGRRRETQYF	TGTGCCTGGAGTGTAGGGCGGCGGAGAGAGACCCAGTACTTC
once	TRBV7-2	-	TRBJ2-5	CASSWHNPQVGETQYF	TGTGCCAGCAGCTGGCATAACCCGCAGGTAGGAGAGACCCAGTACTTC
once	TRBV7-6	-	TRBJ2-2	CASSQPTGELFF	TGTGCCAGCAGCCAACCCACCGGGGAGCTGTTTTTT
-	TRBV7-3	-	TRBJ2-6	CASSFSGTGANVLTF	TGTGCCAGCAGCTTTTCAGGGACCGGGGCCAACGTCCTGACTTTC
-	TRBV2	TRBD1	TRBJ1-5	CASSPETGFSNQPQHF	TGTGCCAGCAGCCCCGAGACAGGGTTTAGCAATCAGCCCCAGCATTTT
-	TRBV7-2	TRBD2	TRBJ2-7	CASSLTRLAAEGKQYF	TGTGCCAGCAGCTTAACGAGACTAGCGGCCGAGGGGAAGCAGTACTTC
-	TRBV6-6	-	TRBJ1-2	CASSYEQVRESGYTF	TGTGCCAGCAGTTATGAACAGGTCCGGGAGTCTGGCTACACCTTC
-	TRBV29-1	-	TRBJ2-3	CSVRQFTDTQYF	TGCAGCGTTCGACAGTTTACAGATACGCAGTATTTT
-	TRBV28	TRBD1	TRBJ1-2	CASSSDPLDRVVKGYTF	TGTGCCAGCAGTTCCGATCCCCTGGACAGGGTGGTAAAGGGCTACACCTTC
-	TRBV30	TRBD2	TRBJ2-1	CAWSVLAGAGNEQFF	TGTGCCTGGAGTGTCTTAGCGGGAGCGGGGAATGAGCAGTTCTTC
-	TRBV18	-	TRBJ2-2	CASSPYTGELFF	TGTGCCAGCTCACCCTACACCGGGGAGCTGTTTTTT
-	TRBV14	-	TRBJ2-1	CASSPRIYNEQFF	TGTGCCAGCAGCCCGAGGATTTACAATGAGCAGTTCTTC
-	TRBV7-2	TRBD1	TRBJ1-2	CASSFFDRGQGYTF	TGTGCCAGCAGCTTCTTCGACAGGGGGCAAGGCTACACCTTC
-	TRBV2	TRBD1	TRBJ2-5	CASSGQGFETQYF	TGTGCCAGCAGTGGACAGGGTTTCGAGACCCAGTACTTC
-	TRBV6-1	-	TRBJ1-1	CASSDPGTPGAGTEAFF	TGTGCCAGCAGTGACCCAGGGACTCCCGGTGCGGGCACTGAAGCTTTCTTT
-	TRBV5-5	-	TRBJ1-2	CASSLAPDTYGYTF	TGTGCCAGCAGCTTGGCCCCGGATACATATGGCTACACCTTC
-	TRBV2	-	TRBJ2-7	CASIFGTSTEQYF	TGTGCCAGCATCTTCGGGACATCGACCGAGCAGTACTTC
-	TRBV7-8	-	TRBJ2-1	CASSLIRMSSDEQFF	TGTGCCAGCAGCTTAATCAGAATGTCGAGCGATGAGCAGTTCTTC
-	TRBV30	TRBD2	TRBJ2-1	CAWSPMGLAGLGDEQFF	TGTGCCTGGAGTCCTATGGGACTAGCGGGCTTGGGCGATGAGCAGTTCTTC
-	TRBV9	TRBD1	TRBJ1-2	CASSATTGVLTF	TGTGCCAGCAGCGCTACAACAGGGGTGCTCACCTTC
-	TRBV10-2	TRBD2	TRBJ2-5	CASSEWASGAQETQYF	TGCGCCAGCAGTGAGTGGGCTAGCGGGGCACAAGAGACCCAGTACTTC
-	TRBV11-2	-	TRBJ2-5	CASSLLETQYF	TGTGCCAGCAGCTTACTGGAGACCCAGTACTTC
-	TRBV18	TRBD1	TRBJ1-2	CASSPGQGKNGYTF	TGTGCCAGCTCACCGGGACAGGGGAAGAATGGCTACACCTTC